A selection of T cell receptor beta chains follows, all from one sample in a study of CD8 T cells in Susac syndrome. MiXCR was run by TCRdb on the immunoSEQ multiplex PCR reads, yielding one entry per CDR3 protein. The sample has fewer than 85,000 distinct CDR3 sequences; approximately 94% are singletons. The specimen sequenced was CD8+ T cells from PBMCs. The receptor set was obtained from a human donor with Susac syndrome. Both conserved end residues are trimmed from each CDR3.

>TRBJ2-7|TRBV2
ASLTSGMQY
>TRBJ2-3|TRBV19
ASSGTGVWADTQY
>TRBJ2-7|TRBV11-2
ASSSPRGAGYEQY
>TRBJ1-6|TRBV2
ASSDPGGGSPLH
>TRBJ1-3|TRBV2
ASWAAGTGNTIY
>TRBJ1-1|TRBV7-8
ASSLNVWGTEAF
>TRBJ1-1|TRBV7-6
ASSLWLEGEDTEAF
>TRBJ2-7|TRBV7-8
ASSSPYNSYEQY
>TRBJ2-7|TRBV7-9
ASSLPGAGEQY
>TRBJ2-3|TRBV12-3/TRBV12-4
ASRPGTASTDTQY
>TRBJ1-5|TRBV14
ASSQETAPEGSNQPQH
>TRBJ2-7|TRBV4-2
ASSQPAASYEQY
>TRBJ2-3|TRBV19
ASSLAGRSTDTQY
>TRBJ2-3|TRBV4-3
ASSQEVGLGTTFHTQY
>TRBJ1-2|TRBV29-1
SANSGDSGPFNGYGYT
>TRBJ1-6|TRBV7-8
ASSLTGQNYNSPLH
>TRBJ2-3|TRBV5-6
ASSYPSTDTQY
>TRBJ2-6|TRBV21-1
ASSKGAGDRISGANVLT
>TRBJ2-7|TRBV5-1
ASRRGQYEQY
>TRBJ1-1|TRBV6-2/TRBV6-3
ASRGLGTEAF
>TRBJ1-1|TRBV29-1
SVARTGPNTEAF
>TRBJ2-7|TRBV14
ASSVGFSEQY
>TRBJ2-7|TRBV30
AWSVGRGYEQY
>TRBJ2-3|TRBV2
ASSVGGLVGTDTQY
>TRBJ2-1|TRBV15
ATSRLTSGVFNEQF
>TRBJ2-7|TRBV20-1
SARDAGSYSDYEQY
>TRBJ2-5|TRBV7-8
ASSPLKYQETQY
>TRBJ2-1|TRBV14
ASSQTGRPNEQF
>TRBJ1-3|TRBV27
ASRSRQGDSGNTIY
>TRBJ2-7|TRBV7-8
ASSLEAPGQATYEQY
>TRBJ2-7|TRBV24-1
ATSGEGGVVY
>TRBJ1-1|TRBV20-1
SARDGSGHTEAF
>TRBJ2-6|TRBV9
ASSVDRNSGANVLT
>TRBJ2-1|TRBV10-3
AISESQDGGRVGQF
>TRBJ2-3|TRBV9
ASSSGANTDTQY
>TRBJ1-1|TRBV7-9
ASRPQPTEAF
>TRBJ2-7|TRBV12-3/TRBV12-4
ASSSQAGGNEQY
>TRBJ1-3|TRBV29-1
SVEGRENTIY
>TRBJ2-7|TRBV29-1
SVEWVESYEQY
>TRBJ2-1|TRBV27
ASSSDRAGKSEQF
>TRBJ2-1|TRBV10-2
ASGGGNYNEQF
>TRBJ1-5|TRBV28
ASSLTNQPQH
>TRBJ2-7|TRBV28
ASSLGGADEQY
>TRBJ2-5|TRBV6-2/TRBV6-3
AIARTFQETQY
>TRBJ2-7|TRBV20-1
SARDTRDSYEQY
>TRBJ1-6|TRBV4-2
ASSLGTDDNSPLH
>TRBJ2-7|TRBV30
ALGALREYEQY
>TRBJ1-1|TRBV15
ATSITDGSFDAEAF